The 28 T cell receptor beta chains presented below share a single source sample, sequenced in a study of shared clonotypes between healthy human individuals. Terminally differentiated effector memory CD45RA+ cells were excluded by CCR7 positive selection of CD45RO-negative cells. Here immunoSEQ multiplex PCR was the method, and the copy in TCRdb shows in-frame clones only, minus some. This sample carries hundreds of thousands of clones, approximately 96% of them seen once, and the ten largest clones take about 0.11%. Sequences were obtained from naive CD8+ T cells sorted from blood. These TCRs come from a woman in her thirties in good health.

The genes are TRBV5-8 and TRBJ2-7; D is possibly TRBD1 (6 bases). CDR3 size: 17 residues. CDR1 and CDR2 (germline): SGHTS, YDEGEE. Trimming took off 1 base at V and 3 bases at J, with 20 bases between the two ends. The CDR3 DNA reads as TGTGCCAGCAGCTTGCGGGGTCTGACAGGCTACGACTACGAGCAGTACTTC. Encoded protein: CASSLRGLTGYDYEQYF. Filled out from reference TRBV5-8 and TRBJ2-7, the complete variable domain reads EAGVTQSPTHLIKTRGQQATLRCSPISGHTSVYWYQQALGLGLQFLLWYDEGEERNRGNFPPRFSGRQFPNYSSELNVNALELEDSALYLCASSLRGLTGYDYEQYFGPGTRLTVT.

A remark on this clone: At the DNA level, this CDR3 is encoded by other sequences in the same sample as well. The chain combines TRBV4-1 with TRBJ2-7, with unresolved D. Trimming took 0 bases from V and 3 from J, leaving 3 bases between them. CDR1 and CDR2 (germline): MGHRA, YSYEKL. The CDR3 sequence is 12 residues long. CDR3 nucleotide sequence: TGCGCCAGCAGCCAAGATAGCTACGAGCAGTACTTC. It is translated as CASSQDSYEQYF.

This chain joins TRBV5-1 and TRBJ2-7, with 8 bases fitting TRBD1. This CDR3 region has 16 residues. The V and J ends lost 2 bases and 2 bases, in that order; junction bases with no gene match: 9. Per germline, CDR1 SGHRS and CDR2 YFSETQ. DNA of the CDR3: TGCGCCAGCAGCTTTGGTAGACAGGGGAAGGCCTACGAGCAGTACTTC. Translated, it gives CASSFGRQGKAYEQYF.

This sequence joins TRBV13 and TRBJ2-3, with 9 bases aligning to TRBD1. Germline trimming cut 5 bases from V and 2 bases from J; bases unmatched to any gene: 5. Germline CDR1 is PRHDT and CDR2 is FYEKMQ (reference sequence). The CDR3 consists of 15 residues. The CDR3, as DNA: TGTGCCAGCAGCCAGGGACAGGGAAACACAGATACGCAGTATTTT. Translated, it gives CASSQGQGNTDTQYF.

CDR3 bases: TGTGCCAGCAGCTTAGAGTGGCGTAGCGGGTACCAAGAGACCCAGTACTTC. It specifies CASSLEWRSGYQETQYF. This chain connects TRBV7-8 to TRBJ2-5; 7 positions match TRBD2. The CDR3 length is 17 residues. Germline CDR1 SGHVS, CDR2 FQNEAQ. The junction had 8 bases not matched to a gene; V was cut back by 1 base and J by 0 bases.

The chain carries TRBV15 and TRBJ2-5; D remains unclear. This CDR3 has 16 amino acids. V lost 0 bases, J lost 0 bases, and 11 bases lay in between. Germline V CDR1 and CDR2: LNHNV, YYDKDF (reference sequence). CDR3 sequence (DNA): TGTGCCACCAGCAGAGACTGGGCGCAGAACCAAGAGACCCAGTACTTC. It is translated as CATSRDWAQNQETQYF.

The chain is built from TRBV28 and TRBJ2-7, with TRBD2 matching over 14 bases. The CDR3 sequence is 15 residues long. Germline V gene lookup returns CDR1 MDHEN and CDR2 SYDVKM. The V and J ends lost 5 bases and 3 bases, in that order; junction bases with no gene match: 3. This chain's CDR3 is CASSRGLAGGYEQYF. The CDR3 DNA reads as TGTGCCAGCAGTAGAGGACTAGCGGGAGGCTACGAGCAGTACTTC.

This chain connects TRBV2 to TRBJ1-2; the D gene is possibly TRBD1 (5 bases). The CDR3 covers 12 residues. Germline V gives CDR1 SNHLY, CDR2 FYNNEI. V was cut by 10 bases and J by 10 bases, with 19 bases left in between. The CDR3 here is CATLGETLDYTF. Here the CDR3 DNA reads TGTGCCACCCTAGGGGAGACTCTTGACTACACCTTC.

V and J are TRBV14 and TRBJ2-7, with 7 bases fitting TRBD2. There are 17 residues in the CDR3. V lost 1 base, J lost 0 bases, and 9 bases stayed unmatched. CDR1 is SGHDN and CDR2 is FVKESK in the germline V gene. The DNA of the CDR3 is TGTGCCAGCAGCCAAGGATTCGCTGGGGGGGACTCCTACGAGCAGTACTTC. It translates to CASSQGFAGGDSYEQYF.

This clone has only a few counts. V and J are TRBV4-2 and TRBJ1-5; perhaps TRBD1 as D (6 bases). CDR1 is LGHNA, CDR2 YNFKEQ, per germline. The CDR3 consists of 15 residues. V lost 0 bases and J lost 4, with 10 bases in between. CDR3 amino acids: CASSQDPGTNQPQHF. In DNA, the CDR3 is TGTGCCAGCAGCCAAGATCCAGGGACAAATCAGCCCCAGCATTTT.

The J gene is TRBJ2-1, the V gene TRBV27; 10 bases map to TRBD1. Per germline, CDR1 MNHEY and CDR2 SMNVEV (reference sequence). With 4 bases clipped from V and 7 bases from J, the junction kept 4 bases outside the gene matches. There are 14 residues in the CDR3. In nucleotides, the CDR3 is TGTGCCAGCAGTTCATGGGACAGGGGTAATGAGCAGTTCTTC. Amino acid sequence: CASSSWDRGNEQFF.

This chain links TRBV9 with TRBJ1-6, with unresolved D. The V gene's germline CDR1 is SGDLS and CDR2 YYNGEE. Trimming shortened V by 0 bases and J by 6 bases, and 4 bases separated the two germline ends. The CDR3 runs 13 residues. DNA for the CDR3: TGTGCCAGCAGCGTAGCTGTTAATTCACCCCTCCACTTT. It yields the protein CASSVAVNSPLHF.

The chain uses TRBV2 and TRBJ1-1; D uncertain. From germline, CDR1 is SNHLY and CDR2 FYNNEI. V lost 5 bases and J lost 2, with 18 bases in between. This CDR3 is 16 amino acids long. The CDR3 loop reads CASSLSPRNTNTEAFF. The CDR3 nucleotides read TGTGCCAGCAGTTTGTCACCGAGAAATACTAACACTGAAGCTTTCTTT.

V is TRBV10-3 and J is TRBJ2-2, with D perhaps matching TRBD1 or TRBD2 (6 bases each). Trimming stripped 10 bases from V and 9 bases from J, with 9 bases between. Germline CDR1 is ENHRY and CDR2 is SYGVKD. CDR3 length equals 10 residues. This CDR3 reads CATGARELFF. The CDR3 coding sequence is TGTGCCACGGGGGCTCGGGAGCTGTTTTTT.

Note on this clone: Additional DNA sequences in this sample encode the identical CDR3. This rearrangement joins TRBV4-2 to TRBJ1-4, with D perhaps matching TRBD1 (5 bases). Germline V lookup: CDR1 LGHNA, CDR2 YNFKEQ. The V and J ends lost 0 bases and 0 bases respectively, with 8 bases between them. There are 16 residues in the CDR3. In DNA form, the CDR3 reads TGTGCCAGCAGCCAAGATCGCAGGGCAACTAATGAAAAACTGTTTTTT. This codes for CASSQDRRATNEKLFF.

This chain links TRBV29-1 with TRBJ2-4; tentative D call: TRBD2 (5 bases). CDR3 size: 17 residues. With 0 bases removed from V and 3 bases from J, the gap between germline ends came to 18 bases. Germline V gene lookup returns CDR1 SQVTM and CDR2 ANQGSEA. The CDR3 sequence is CSVEDGPGSGIKNIQYF. Here the CDR3 DNA reads TGCAGCGTTGAAGACGGTCCGGGCTCCGGGATCAAAAACATTCAGTACTTC.

This chain links TRBV13 with TRBJ2-2; 8 bases line up with TRBD1. V lost 5 bases to trimming and J lost 2 bases; unmatched junction nucleotides: 7. The CDR3 contains 16 residues. The germline CDR1 and CDR2 sequences are PRHDT and FYEKMQ (reference sequence). As DNA, the CDR3 is TGTGCCAGCAGCGATCAGGGGGCGCGCAACACCGGGGAGCTGTTTTTT. It specifies CASSDQGARNTGELFF.

The chain is built from TRBV4-1 and TRBJ2-7, with 7 bases that match TRBD1. The CDR3 totals 15 residues. J was trimmed by 3 bases and V by 1 base; bases with no gene match: 6. Germline V gene data show CDR1 as MGHRA and CDR2 as YSYEKL. This CDR3 reads CASSQAQGQFYEQYF. The CDR3 region has the DNA TGCGCCAGCAGCCAAGCGCAGGGACAGTTCTACGAGCAGTACTTC.

The chain joins TRBV9 to TRBJ2-1; 10 nucleotides agree with TRBD2. The CDR3 is made up of 14 amino acids. CDR1 and CDR2 (germline): SGDLS, YYNGEE. The V segment lost 3 bases and the J segment 14 bases; nucleotides outside the gene matches: 11. Here the CDR3 reads CASSAGLATLEKFF. The CDR3 DNA reads TGTGCCAGCAGCGCGGGACTAGCGACGTTGGAGAAGTTCTTC.

This chain uses TRBV19 with TRBJ1-4, with D possibly being TRBD1 (6 bases). The germline CDR1 and CDR2 sequences are LNHDA and SQIVND (reference sequence). Trimming took off 5 bases at V and 0 bases at J, with 13 bases between the two ends. This CDR3 has 16 amino acids. The CDR3 DNA sequence: TGTGCCAGTAGTCCAGGACAGTATGCAACTAATGAAAAACTGTTTTTT. This translates into CASSPGQYATNEKLFF.

The CDR3 DNA follows: TGTGCCAGCAGCTCAAACAAGGGCAAAGCCTACAATGAGCAGTTCTTC. It translates to CASSSNKGKAYNEQFF. V and J are TRBV7-9 and TRBJ2-1; D call uncertain. Looked up from germline, CDR1 is SEHNR and CDR2 is FQNEAQ (reference sequence). Trimming removed 4 bases from V and 2 bases from J, with 15 bases in between. The CDR3 loop spans 16 amino acids.

This clone was counted once. This rearrangement joins TRBV19 to TRBJ2-7; 8 nucleotides match TRBD2. This CDR3 contains 14 residues. V dropped 5 bases and J dropped 3; count of bases not matched to a gene: 6. Per the germline V gene, CDR1 is LNHDA and CDR2 is SQIVND (reference sequence). CDR3 amino acids: CASSGPGGSYEQYF. The CDR3, as DNA: TGTGCCAGTAGTGGGCCGGGAGGGAGCTACGAGCAGTACTTC. Combining the CDR3 with reference TRBV19 and TRBJ2-7 gives the whole variable domain DGGITQSPKYLFRKEGQNVTLSCEQNLNHDAMYWYRQDPGQGLRLIYYSQIVNDFQKGDIAEGYSVSREKKESFPLTVTSAQKNPTAFYLCASSGPGGSYEQYFGPGTRLTVT.

V is TRBV28 and J is TRBJ1-2; D gene uncertain. The CDR3 extends over 13 amino acids. Germline values: CDR1 MDHEN, CDR2 SYDVKM. Deletions cut 4 bases from V and 4 bases from J, with 10 bases between. CDR3 sequence (DNA): TGTGCCAGCAGTTGGAACGGAGTCTATGGCTACACCTTC. It yields the protein CASSWNGVYGYTF.

This chain connects TRBV5-5 to TRBJ1-2; 10 nucleotides align to TRBD1. The CDR3 covers 17 residues. Germline values: CDR1 SGHKS, CDR2 YYEKEE (reference sequence). The J segment lost 7 bases and the V segment lost 0 bases, leaving 12 bases of the junction unmatched. CDR3 region: CASSLARGTGASFGYTF. The CDR3 DNA follows: TGTGCCAGCAGCTTGGCCAGGGGGACAGGGGCCTCCTTTGGCTACACCTTC.

This clone occurred once. The chain has TRBV5-6 and TRBJ2-1, with D perhaps matching TRBD2 (5 bases). Germline V gives CDR1 SGHDT, CDR2 YYEEEE. V lost 0 bases, J lost 5 bases, and 6 bases lay in between. The CDR3 spans 13 residues. The CDR3 is CASSLDSDNEQFF. For the CDR3, the DNA is TGTGCCAGCAGCTTGGATAGCGACAATGAGCAGTTCTTC.

CDR3 region: CASSLEGSYEQYF. The CDR3 DNA reads as TGTGCCAGCAGTTTGGAGGGGAGCTACGAGCAGTACTTC. This chain uses TRBV11-2 with TRBJ2-7, with D possibly TRBD2 on 6 matching bases. This CDR3 spans 13 amino acids. In germline, CDR1 is SGHAT, CDR2 FQNNGV. V was shortened by 6 bases and J by 3 bases, with 12 bases between the two germline ends.

The rearrangement joins TRBV4-1 to TRBJ2-7; D is unclear. From germline, CDR1 is MGHRA and CDR2 YSYEKL. CDR3 length equals 14 residues. V lost 0 bases and J lost 3, with 9 bases in between. This CDR3 reads CASSQDGDRYEQYF. As DNA, the CDR3 is TGCGCCAGCAGCCAAGACGGAGATCGCTACGAGCAGTACTTC.

The rearrangement links TRBV7-9 to TRBJ1-1; a possible D gene is TRBD1 (6 bases). V shed 5 bases and J shed 7 bases, with 14 bases lying between them. This CDR3 has 13 residues. Germline CDR1 and CDR2: SEHNR and FQNEAQ (reference sequence). The CDR3 is CASSPGQKLEAFF. DNA of the CDR3: TGTGCCAGCAGCCCCGGACAGAAACTTGAAGCTTTCTTT.